This passage covers 27 T cell receptor beta chains from one sample sequenced in a study of tumor and adjacent non-tumor tissue in lung cancer. RNA was extracted from bulk tissue without any cell sorting. Three rounds of nested PCR, following a modified ARM-PCR protocol, produced the TCRbeta library. TCRdb re-called the multiplex PCR reads through MiXCR, storing one row per CDR3 protein. Among about 200,000 distinct CDR3 sequences listed, roughly 70% were seen once. Sequenced: lung tumor tissue. These receptors were obtained from a man in his sixties with non-small cell lung cancer.

The sample holds many counts of this clonotype. The genes are TRBV11-3 and TRBJ2-7, with 8 bases identical to TRBD2. V was clipped by 6 bases and J by 0 bases; unmatched bases: 7. The CDR3 is made up of 15 amino acids. Germline lookup yields CDR1 SGHNT and CDR2 YENEEA. This CDR3 is CASRPGLASSYEQYF. Here the CDR3 DNA reads TGTGCCAGCAGGCCTGGACTAGCCTCCTCCTACGAGCAGTACTTC.

CDR3: CASSLTGTVNEQFF. The DNA for the CDR3 is TGCGCCAGCAGCTTGACAGGGACCGTGAATGAGCAGTTCTTC. The chain carries TRBV5-1 and TRBJ2-1; possible D gene TRBD1, 6 bases. Trimming took off 1 base at V and 7 bases at J, with 12 bases between the two ends. This CDR3 has 14 amino acids. Germline CDR1 SGHRS, CDR2 YFSETQ.

In the case of this clonotype: One junction end does not reproduce the germline sequence, and a read error may be involved. This sequence joins TRBV28 and TRBJ2-1; 10 bases are a match to TRBD2. The CDR3 loop spans 16 amino acids. CDR1 is MDHEN, CDR2 SYDVKM, per germline. The CDR3 coding sequence is TGTGCCAGCGGTTTAGAAAGCGGGGGGGCCTCTAATGAGCAGTTCTTC. Protein sequence: CASGLESGGASNEQFF.

This clonotype is a singleton in its sample. One end of the junction varies from germline; a read error may be responsible. The chain employs TRBV5-1 and TRBJ2-1, with D hard to call. CDR3 length: 15 residues. From germline, CDR1 is SGHRS and CDR2 YFSETQ. The CDR3 DNA reads TGCGCCAGCAGCAGGATAGTGGTCCCCGACAATGGGCAGTTCTTC. Its translation is CASSRIVVPDNGQFF.

This sequence joins TRBV11-3 and TRBJ1-2, with D tentatively TRBD1 (6 bases). Germline CDR1 and CDR2: SGHNT and YENEEA. This CDR3 region has 13 residues. With 5 bases removed from V and 10 bases from J, the gap between germline ends came to 17 bases. The CDR3 here is CASSPTGNCDYTF. In DNA, the CDR3 is TGTGCCAGCAGCCCAACAGGGAACTGTGACTACACCTTC.

The table lists this clonotype with many counts. J is TRBJ2-5 and V is TRBV11-2, with unresolved D. The CDR3 has 14 amino acids. The V and J ends lost 1 base and 7 bases respectively, with 13 bases between them. Germline assignment: CDR1 SGHAT and CDR2 FQNNGV. The CDR3, as DNA: TGTGCCAGCAGCTTAGGACGCGAGCTGGTGACCCAGTACTTC. This encodes CASSLGRELVTQYF. Full variable domain (outside the CDR3, taken from reference TRBV11-2 and TRBJ2-5): EAGVAQSPRYKIIEKRQSVAFWCNPISGHATLYWYQQILGQGPKLLIQFQNNGVVDDSQLPKDRFSAERLKGVDSTLKIQPAKLEDSAVYLCASSLGRELVTQYFGPGTRLLVL.

Of note for this clonotype: No conserved phenylalanine or tryptophan is present at the end of the CDR3, so a read error is the likely explanation. The chain is built from TRBV11-2 and TRBJ2-3; either TRBD1 or TRBD2 may fit D (5 bases each). In germline, CDR1 is SGHAT, CDR2 FQNNGV. This CDR3 has 14 residues. Trimming left V 0 bases short and J 8 bases short, with 12 bases between. As DNA, the CDR3 is TGTGCCAGCAGCTTAGATAGGAATGGGGGTACGCAGTATCTT. This codes for CASSLDRNGGTQYL.

With respect to this clonotype: Mismatch with germline at one junction end may stem from a read error. The chain recombines TRBV28 with TRBJ2-1, with D possibly TRBD1 on 6 matching bases. The CDR3 extends over 16 amino acids. In germline, CDR1 is MDHEN, CDR2 SYDVKM. The DNA of the CDR3 is TGTACCAGCAGACCGACAGGTCTACTCTCCTACAATGAGCAGTTCTTC. Its protein is CTSRPTGLLSYNEQFF.

A note on this clonotype: A much larger clonotype is one base distant, so this may be a read error. The chain combines TRBV7-9 with TRBJ2-7, with D unresolved. The germline V gene encodes CDR1 SEHNR and CDR2 FQNEAQ (reference sequence). The CDR3 covers 12 residues. CDR3 sequence reads: CASSLGAYQQYF. The CDR3, as DNA: TGTGCCAGCAGCTTAGGAGCCTACCAGCAGTACTTC.

The CDR3 is CISSQIQTGELFF. CDR3 DNA sequence: TGCATCAGCAGCCAGATACAAACCGGGGAGCTGTTTTTT. The V gene is TRBV4-1, the J gene TRBJ2-2, with D uncertain. This CDR3 is built from 13 residues. Germline V gene lookup returns CDR1 MGHRA and CDR2 YSYEKL.

With respect to this clonotype: As the CDR3 is not closed by the conserved phenylalanine or tryptophan, this likely results from a read error. This chain links TRBV29-1 with TRBJ2-2, with TRBD2 identical over 12 bases. The CDR3 has 15 amino acids. CDR1 is SQVTM and CDR2 is ANQGSEA in the germline V gene. CDR3 nucleotides: TGCAGCGCGCTGACTAGCGGGAGTTACCCCGGAGAGCTGTTTCTT. Its protein is CSALTSGSYPGELFL.

This clonotype appeared a single time. A read error is possible here, since a much larger clone lies one base away. This rearrangement joins TRBV28 to TRBJ1-2, with D uncertain. The CDR3 length is 11 residues. In germline, CDR1 is MDHEN, CDR2 SYDVKM. The V gene lost 4 bases and the J gene lost 6 bases, with 6 bases spanning the gap. In DNA form, the CDR3 reads TGTGCCAGCAGTTACAAGGATGGCTACACCTTC. Its translation is CASSYKDGYTF.

Details on this clonotype: One junction end does not reproduce the germline sequence, and a read error may be involved. V usage is TRBV11-2 and J usage is TRBJ1-6, with TRBD1 as a possible D gene (5 bases). The V gene's germline CDR1 is SGHAT and CDR2 FQNNGV. The CDR3 runs to 15 residues. The CDR3 sequence: CVSSLQPGGNSSLHF. The CDR3 coding sequence is TGTGTCAGCAGCTTACAGCCGGGGGGTAATTCATCCCTCCACTTT.

In the case of this clonotype: This may stem from a read error, because a much larger clone lies one nucleotide away. This is likely a read error, given that the CDR3 carries no conserved phenylalanine or tryptophan at its end. V is TRBV20-1 and J is TRBJ2-1; D not resolved. Germline values: CDR1 DFQATT, CDR2 SNEGSKA (reference sequence). The CDR3 spans 11 residues. Trimming stripped 2 bases from V and 7 bases from J, with 6 bases between. Written as DNA, the CDR3 is TGCAGTGCTAGACTAAGAAATGAGCAGTTCTGC. Residues: CSARLRNEQFC.

This clonotype was recorded at least ten times. This chain joins TRBV5-4 and TRBJ2-7; 10 nucleotides agree with TRBD2. The length of the CDR3 is 14 residues. V gave up 4 bases and J gave up 1 base; unmatched junction bases: 2. Germline CDR1 reads SGHNT; CDR2 reads YYREEE (reference sequence). The CDR3 DNA reads as TGTGCCAGCAGCGGGACTAGCGCTTCCTACGAGCAGTACTTC. This encodes CASSGTSASYEQYF.

This clonotype appeared a few times. At one of its ends the junction is not consistent with the germline gene, which may arise from a read error. The chain links TRBV4-2 to TRBJ2-5; D may be TRBD1 (6 bases). From germline, CDR1 is LGHNA and CDR2 YNFKEQ. This CDR3 is built from 14 residues. CDR3 coding DNA: TGTGCCAGCAGGCAAGATCTTGAGAGGGGGACCCAGTACTTT. Amino acid sequence: CASRQDLERGTQYF.

This clonotype was detected a few times. The CDR3 nucleotides are TGTGCCAGCAGCAGCAGCAAGCGCCACGAGCAGTACTTC. The encoded protein is CASSSSKRHEQYF. J is TRBJ2-7 and V is TRBV5-6; no definite D call. The germline V gene encodes CDR1 SGHDT and CDR2 YYEEEE. The V end was cut by 4 bases, the J end by 5 bases, with 13 bases between. The CDR3 contains 13 residues.

A remark on this clonotype: An end of the junction does not agree with germline; a read error may underlie this. The V gene is TRBV7-9, the J gene TRBJ2-3; D gene unclear. The germline CDR1 and CDR2 sequences are SEHNR and FQNEAQ (reference sequence). CDR3 length equals 12 residues. The CDR3 here is CPSNPSTDTQYF. In nucleotides, the CDR3 is TGTCCCAGCAACCCGAGCACAGATACGCAGTATTTT. Together with reference TRBV7-9 and TRBJ2-3, the CDR3 gives the full variable domain: DTGVSQNPRHKITKRGQNVTFRCDPISEHNRLYWYRQTLGQGPEFLTYFQNEAQLEKSRLLSDRFSAERPKGSFSTLEIQRTEQGDSAMYLCPSNPSTDTQYFGPGTRLTVL.

As for this clonotype: A read error may produce the germline difference seen at one junction end. V usage is TRBV4-1 and J usage is TRBJ2-1, with D unclear. This CDR3 comprises 17 residues. Germline loops: CDR1 MGHRA, CDR2 YSYEKL. The CDR3 DNA follows: TGCGCGAGCAGCCAAGAACCTCACAGCCTTACCTACAATGAGCTGTTCTTC. Translating gives CASSQEPHSLTYNELFF.

This clonotype has just one count. At one end, the junction sequence differs from germline, possibly due to a read error. The chain is built from TRBV29-1 and TRBJ1-2; the D is unclear. The CDR3 spans 12 residues. The germline V gene has CDR1 SQVTM and CDR2 ANQGSEA. CDR3 DNA: TGCGGCGTTGTGGGGATCGGCTATGGTTACACCTTC. Translated, it gives CGVVGIGYGYTF. The variable domain in full, with the rest retrieved from reference TRBV29-1 and TRBJ1-2, is SAVISQKPSRDICQRGTSLTIQCQVDSQVTMMFWYRQQPGQSLTLIATANQGSEATYESGFVIDKFPISRPNLTFSTLTVSNMSPEDSSIYLCGVVGIGYGYTFGSGTRLTVV.

This clonotype was detected only a few times. Since a much larger clone is just one base distant, this may be a read error. The genes are TRBV12-3 or TRBV12-4 and TRBJ1-3; 8 bases map to TRBD1. V was pared by 3 bases and J by 0 bases, with 4 bases of the junction left unmatched. The CDR3 covers 16 residues. DNA for the CDR3: TGTGCCAGCAGTTTCGCGGGACAGGACTCTGGAAACACCATATATTTT. It specifies CASSFAGQDSGNTIYF.

Details on this clonotype: As the CDR3 is not closed by the conserved phenylalanine or tryptophan, this likely results from a read error. The chain links TRBV20-1 to TRBJ2-7, with D possibly matching TRBD1 (5 bases). This CDR3 comprises 14 residues. CDR1 is DFQATT, CDR2 SNEGSKA, per germline (reference sequence). CDR3 DNA sequence: TGCAGTGTTAGAGGTCTCAGGGACTCCTACGAGCAGTACTTG. Encoded protein: CSVRGLRDSYEQYL.

In the case of this clonotype: A much more abundant neighbour one base away suggests this may be a read error. The gene calls are TRBV6-5 and TRBJ2-5; D remains unclear. CDR3 length: 13 residues. Germline CDR1 and CDR2: MNHEY and SVGAGI. V was clipped by 6 bases and J by 3 bases, with 11 bases between them. The CDR3 sequence is CASRRTYKETQYF. The CDR3 nucleotides are TGTGCCAGCAGGAGGACGTACAAAGAGACCCAGTACTTC.

The V gene is TRBV24-1, the J gene TRBJ2-1; D ambiguous. Germline V gene lookup returns CDR1 KGHDR and CDR2 SFDVKD. V was trimmed by 4 bases and J by 7 bases, leaving 10 bases between them. This CDR3 has 13 amino acids. CDR3 DNA sequence: TGTGCCACCAGTGACAAAAGCTTTAATGAGCAGTTCTTC. Encoded protein: CATSDKSFNEQFF.

The CDR3 coding sequence is TGTGCCAGCAGTAAACGGGTTTTTGAAGGGAGCTATGGCTACACCTTC. Translating it yields CASSKRVFEGSYGYTF. The gene calls are TRBV6-1 and TRBJ1-2; D not certain. V lost 5 bases, J lost 4 bases, and 20 bases lay in between. Germline assignment: CDR1 MNHNS and CDR2 SASEGT. The CDR3 sequence is 16 residues long.

Concerning this clonotype itself: A read error may produce the germline difference seen at one junction end. This rearrangement joins TRBV10-1 to TRBJ2-1; possibly TRBD2 for D (5 bases). Per the germline V gene, CDR1 is WNHNN and CDR2 is SYGVQD (reference sequence). The CDR3 runs to 13 residues. This CDR3 is CASCEGSYNEQFF. CDR3 nucleotides: TGCGCCAGCTGTGAGGGCTCCTACAATGAGCAATTCTTC.

In its sample, this clonotype was seen many times. V gene TRBV12-3 or TRBV12-4 combines with J gene TRBJ1-4, with no clear D. V gave up 6 bases and J gave up 5 bases, with 13 bases separating them. The CDR3 is 14 amino acids. The CDR3 loop is CASRNPTGNEKLFF. CDR3 nucleotide sequence: TGTGCCAGCAGAAACCCAACTGGCAATGAAAAACTGTTTTTT.